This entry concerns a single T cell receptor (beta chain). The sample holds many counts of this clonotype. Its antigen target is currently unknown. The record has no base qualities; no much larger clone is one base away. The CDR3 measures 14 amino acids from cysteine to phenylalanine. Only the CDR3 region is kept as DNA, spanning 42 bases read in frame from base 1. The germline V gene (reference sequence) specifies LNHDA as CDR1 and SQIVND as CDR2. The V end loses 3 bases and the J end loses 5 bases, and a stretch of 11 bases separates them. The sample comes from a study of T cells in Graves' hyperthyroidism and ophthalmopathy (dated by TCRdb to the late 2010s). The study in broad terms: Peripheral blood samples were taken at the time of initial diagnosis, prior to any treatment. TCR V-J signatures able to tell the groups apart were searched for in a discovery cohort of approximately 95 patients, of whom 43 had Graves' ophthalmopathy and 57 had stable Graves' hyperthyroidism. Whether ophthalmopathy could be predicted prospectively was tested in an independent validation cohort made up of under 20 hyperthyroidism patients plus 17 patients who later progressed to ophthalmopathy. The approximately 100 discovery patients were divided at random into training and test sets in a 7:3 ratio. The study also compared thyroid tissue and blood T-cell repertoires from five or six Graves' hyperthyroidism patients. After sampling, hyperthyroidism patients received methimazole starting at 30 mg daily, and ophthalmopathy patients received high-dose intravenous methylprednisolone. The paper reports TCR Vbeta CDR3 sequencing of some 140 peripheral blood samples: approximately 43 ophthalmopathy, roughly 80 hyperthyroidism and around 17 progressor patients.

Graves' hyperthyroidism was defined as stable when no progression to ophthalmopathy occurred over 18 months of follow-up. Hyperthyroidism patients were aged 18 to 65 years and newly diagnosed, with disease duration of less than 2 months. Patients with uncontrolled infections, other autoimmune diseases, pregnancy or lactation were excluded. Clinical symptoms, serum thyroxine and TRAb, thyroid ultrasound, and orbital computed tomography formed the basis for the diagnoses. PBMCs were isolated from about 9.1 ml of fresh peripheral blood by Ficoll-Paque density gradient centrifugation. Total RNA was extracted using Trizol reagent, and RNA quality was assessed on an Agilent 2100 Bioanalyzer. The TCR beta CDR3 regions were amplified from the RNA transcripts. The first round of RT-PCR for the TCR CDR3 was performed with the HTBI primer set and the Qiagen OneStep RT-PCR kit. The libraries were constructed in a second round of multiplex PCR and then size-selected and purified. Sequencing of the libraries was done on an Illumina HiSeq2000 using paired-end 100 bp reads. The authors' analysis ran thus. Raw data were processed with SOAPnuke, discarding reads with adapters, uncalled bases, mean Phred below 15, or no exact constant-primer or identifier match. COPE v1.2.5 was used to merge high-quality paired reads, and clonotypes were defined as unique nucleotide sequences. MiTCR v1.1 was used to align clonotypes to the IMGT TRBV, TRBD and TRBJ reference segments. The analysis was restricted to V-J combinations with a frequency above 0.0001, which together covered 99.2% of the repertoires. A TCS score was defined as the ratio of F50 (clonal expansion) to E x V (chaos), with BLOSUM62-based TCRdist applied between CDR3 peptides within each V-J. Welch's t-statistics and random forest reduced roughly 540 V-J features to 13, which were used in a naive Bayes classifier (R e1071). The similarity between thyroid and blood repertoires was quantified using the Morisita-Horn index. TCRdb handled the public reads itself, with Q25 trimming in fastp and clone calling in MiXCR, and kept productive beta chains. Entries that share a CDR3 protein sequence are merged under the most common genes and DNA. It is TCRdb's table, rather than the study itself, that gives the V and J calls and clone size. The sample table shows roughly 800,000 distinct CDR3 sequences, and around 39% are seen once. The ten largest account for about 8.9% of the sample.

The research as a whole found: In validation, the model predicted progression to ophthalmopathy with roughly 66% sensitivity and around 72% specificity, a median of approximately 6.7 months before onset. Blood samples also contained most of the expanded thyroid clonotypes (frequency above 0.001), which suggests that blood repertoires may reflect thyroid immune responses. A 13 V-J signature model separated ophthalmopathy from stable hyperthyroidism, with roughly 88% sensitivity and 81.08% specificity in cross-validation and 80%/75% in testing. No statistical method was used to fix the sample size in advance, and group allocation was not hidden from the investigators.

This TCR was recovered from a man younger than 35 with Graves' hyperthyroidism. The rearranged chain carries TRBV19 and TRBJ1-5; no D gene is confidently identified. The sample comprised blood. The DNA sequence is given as TGTGCCAGTAGTATGTGGAGGGCCGATCAGCCCCAGCATTTT. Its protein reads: CASSMWRADQPQHF.